A selection of T cell receptor beta chains follows, all from one sample in a study of spatial heterogeneity in lung cancer. One entry per CDR3 protein results from TCRdb running MiXCR on the 5' RACE reads. The sample consists of 18,000 or so distinct CDR3 sequences, 5.5% to 6.5% of them appearing once. The sequences come from lung tumor tissue, collected at surgery. The receptor source for this set is a female donor with early-stage non-small cell lung cancer. The CDR3 runs from the conserved cysteine through the conserved F or W. A D gene is named only where the DNA matches it firmly. Clone sizes are given selectively: once, few, many, or a class where the clone is expanded.

j_call | v_call | clone_size | d_call | cdr3_nt | cdr3_aa
TRBJ2-1 | TRBV10-3 | many | NA | TGTGCCATCAGTCAGTTTGATAGCTCCTACAATGAGCGGTTCTTC | CAISQFDSSYNERFF
TRBJ2-3 | TRBV28 | many | NA | TGTGCCAGCACGGGACGTAGCACAGATACGCAGTATTTT | CASTGRSTDTQYF
TRBJ2-5 | TRBV7-2 | many | NA | TGTGCCAGCAGCTTATGGGTGATCCAAGAGACCCAGTACTTC | CASSLWVIQETQYF
TRBJ1-2 | TRBV5-1 | NA | NA | TGCGCCAGCAGCTTGGGCACAGGGACCTATGGCTACACCTTC | CASSLGTGTYGYTF
TRBJ2-7 | TRBV6-2/TRBV6-3 | medium-sized | NA | TGTGCCAGCAGTCCCTCGGAGTTTGGCGGGTCCTACGAGCAGTACTTC | CASSPSEFGGSYEQYF
TRBJ1-2 | TRBV7-2 | many | NA | TGTGCCAGCAGCCCATCTGGTGCTAACTATGGCTACACCTTC | CASSPSGANYGYTF
TRBJ2-1 | TRBV24-1 | many | NA | TGTGCCACCAGTGATTGGAACAATGAGCAGTTCTTC | CATSDWNNEQFF
TRBJ2-1 | TRBV4-3 | many | NA | TGCGCCAGCAGCCAAGTAGGGGCGAACAATGAGCAGTTCTTC | CASSQVGANNEQFF
TRBJ2-1 | TRBV29-1 | medium-sized | NA | TGCAGCGTTGTAGGCGTGGGCAGGGTTGAAAATGAGCAGTTCTTC | CSVVGVGRVENEQFF
TRBJ1-6 | TRBV30 | many | NA | TGTGCCTGGAGTGTTACCCTTGGGTCACCCCTCCACTTT | CAWSVTLGSPLHF
TRBJ2-3 | TRBV28 | many | TRBD2 | TGTGCCAGCAGTGCCGCACTAGCGGGATGGACAGATACGCAGTATTTT | CASSAALAGWTDTQYF
TRBJ1-5 | TRBV6-2/TRBV6-3 | medium-sized | NA | TGTGCCAGCATGTCAGGGCAGGGGAATCAGCCCCAGCATTTT | CASMSGQGNQPQHF
TRBJ2-1 | TRBV7-7 | many | TRBD2 | TGTGCCAGCAGCCAACGGACTAGCGGCTACAATGAGCAGTTCTTC | CASSQRTSGYNEQFF
TRBJ2-7 | TRBV11-2 | many | TRBD2 | TGTGCCAGCAGCCCGCAGGGGAGAGCTAGCGGGAGGGCCGCCTACGAGCAGTACTTC | CASSPQGRASGRAAYEQYF
TRBJ2-7 | TRBV20-1 | many | NA | TGCAGTGCTAGCATGGGACACCTCTACGAGCAGTACTTC | CSASMGHLYEQYF
TRBJ1-5 | TRBV19 | many | TRBD1 | TGTGCCAGTAGTACGACAGGGGGCGGTCAGCCCCAGCATTTT | CASSTTGGGQPQHF
TRBJ2-3 | TRBV6-6 | NA | TRBD1 | TGTGCCAGCAGTTCCACCAAGTCGACAGGGGGCCGAACTGATACGCAGTATTTT | CASSSTKSTGGRTDTQYF
TRBJ2-7 | TRBV27 | many | TRBD2 | TGTGCCAGCAGTTCCCTAGGTAGCGGGAGGACCTACGAGCAGTACTTC | CASSSLGSGRTYEQYF
TRBJ2-7 | TRBV4-3 | many | NA | TGCGCCAGCAGCCGCAGGGGGGCGGTCTCCTACGAGCAGTACTTC | CASSRRGAVSYEQYF
TRBJ1-4 | TRBV7-9 | many | TRBD1 | TGTGCCAGCAGCCTAAACAGGGGGACTAATGAAAAACTGTTTTTT | CASSLNRGTNEKLFF
TRBJ2-7 | TRBV20-1 | many | NA | TGCAGTGCTAGCCGCAGGGTCGGCTACGAGCAGTACTTC | CSASRRVGYEQYF
TRBJ1-1 | TRBV7-9 | NA | NA | TGTGCCAGCGAAAGGATGAACACTGAAGCTTTCTTT | CASERMNTEAFF
TRBJ2-2 | TRBV9 | many | NA | TGTGCCAGCAGCGTAGACCCGGGAAGGGTCGGGGAGCTGTTTTTT | CASSVDPGRVGELFF
TRBJ2-2 | TRBV4-3 | many | NA | TGCGCCAGCAGCCCCGGGACGGCCAACTCCGGGGAGCTGTTTTTT | CASSPGTANSGELFF
TRBJ1-2 | TRBV6-5 | many | TRBD1 | TGTGCCAGCACGCCAATGGACAGGAAAAGTGGCTACACCTTC | CASTPMDRKSGYTF
TRBJ1-6 | TRBV6-1 | many | NA | TGTGCCAGCAGTGAAGCGGGGACGATCCCCCTCCACTTT | CASSEAGTIPLHF
TRBJ2-5 | TRBV20-1 | many | TRBD2 | TGCATGGGACTAGCGACGGAGACCCAGTACTTC | CMGLATETQYF
TRBJ2-7 | TRBV6-6 | medium-sized | TRBD1 | TGTGCCAGCAGAAAACCTCTGACAGGGCCGTTCACCGAGCAGTACTTC | CASRKPLTGPFTEQYF
TRBJ2-1 | TRBV19 | many | TRBD2 | TGTGCCAGTAGTAACGGGAGGGCCAGGGATGAGCAGTTCTTC | CASSNGRARDEQFF
TRBJ2-3 | TRBV2 | many | NA | TGTGCCAGCAGTGCCTCAGGGACCGTGGGGAGCACAGATACGCAGTATTTT | CASSASGTVGSTDTQYF
TRBJ2-5 | TRBV28 | many | NA | TGTGCCAGCAGTTATGGAGTTTCCGCAGAGACCCAGTACTTC | CASSYGVSAETQYF
TRBJ2-5 | TRBV7-7 | many | TRBD2 | TGTGCTAGCAGCCCGGGACTACGGGAGACCCAGTACTTC | CASSPGLRETQYF
TRBJ1-6 | TRBV28 | many | NA | TGTGCCAGCACCTCAACCCCGGGCAGGGGCAGCGGTTCACCCCTCCACTTT | CASTSTPGRGSGSPLHF
TRBJ2-1 | TRBV6-6 | many | TRBD1 | TGTGCCAGCACCCGGACAGGGGCCTCCGTAAATGAGCAGTTCTTC | CASTRTGASVNEQFF
TRBJ1-1 | TRBV7-8 | many | TRBD1 | TGTGCCAGCAGCGGATACAGGGGGCACACTGAAGCTTTCTTT | CASSGYRGHTEAFF
TRBJ2-1 | TRBV20-1 | many | NA | TGCAGTGCTATAAAAGGGGCTGGGGGACACAATGAGCAGTTCTTC | CSAIKGAGGHNEQFF
TRBJ2-7 | TRBV20-1 | many | TRBD2 | TGCAGTGCTAGTCCTAGCGGGGTTTCCTACGAGCAGTACTTC | CSASPSGVSYEQYF
TRBJ2-5 | TRBV5-1 | many | TRBD1 | TGCGCCAGCAGCTCGACAGGGGAGGAGACCCAGTACTTC | CASSSTGEETQYF
TRBJ1-1 | TRBV7-9 | many | NA | TGTGCCAGCAGCCCCAGCAGGTCGGAGGTTGAAGCTTTCTTT | CASSPSRSEVEAFF
TRBJ2-3 | TRBV4-3 | many | NA | TGCGCCAGCAGCCATGCATCCAGAGGCACAGATACGCAGTATTTT | CASSHASRGTDTQYF
TRBJ2-4 | TRBV28 | medium-sized | TRBD2 | TGTGCCAGCAGTTCTCCCTTTAGCGGGAAGGGGGCCAAAAACATTCAGTACTTC | CASSSPFSGKGAKNIQYF
TRBJ2-1 | TRBV11-2 | few | TRBD2 | TGTGCCAGCAGCTTAGTTAGCGGGAGGGGGCCCCATGAGCAGTTCTTC | CASSLVSGRGPHEQFF
TRBJ2-2 | TRBV12-3/TRBV12-4 | many | NA | TGTGCCAGCAGTTTGGGGCAGGGAAGGAAGCTGTTTTTT | CASSLGQGRKLFF
TRBJ2-3 | TRBV7-2 | many | NA | TGTGCCAGCAGCTTAGCGGGTGGGGCTGCAGATACGCAGTATTTT | CASSLAGGAADTQYF
TRBJ2-7 | TRBV10-3 | many | NA | TGTGCCATCAGTGTCGGCAGCCAGGAGCAGTACTTC | CAISVGSQEQYF
TRBJ1-5 | TRBV28 | NA | NA | TGTGCCAGCAGTCCGGCCGGTAGGCAGCCCCAGCATTTT | CASSPAGRQPQHF
TRBJ2-7 | TRBV28 | many | NA | TGTGCCAGCAGTTTATACTGGGACTCCTCCTACGAGCAGTACTTC | CASSLYWDSSYEQYF
TRBJ1-2 | TRBV7-9 | NA | NA | TGTGCCAGCAGCGACGACCACTATGGCTACACCTTC | CASSDDHYGYTF
TRBJ2-7 | TRBV29-1 | NA | TRBD2 | TGCAGCGTTGCGGGACTAGCGGGAGGTCCCTACGAGCAGTACTTC | CSVAGLAGGPYEQYF